Below are 15 T cell receptor beta chains sequenced from a single sample in a study of CD8 T cells in ankylosing spondylitis. Study-level points and caveats: Seven to nine highly homologous variants formed a TCR beta motif that appeared characteristic of ankylosing spondylitis blood.

One entry per CDR3 protein results from TCRdb running MiXCR on the 5' RACE reads. The table lists 650,000 to 800,000 distinct CDR3 sequences, around 17% of them singletons. These receptors are not linked to any known antigen. The specimen was blood, either unsorted or a sorted T cell fraction (not recorded which). These receptors were taken from a male donor with ankylosing spondylitis.

The CDR3 region has the DNA TGTGCCAGCAGCTTAGGATTAGGAGGGTTGAGCTACAATGAGCAGTTCTTC. Residues: CASSLGLGGLSYNEQFF. The chain combines TRBV13 with TRBJ2-1; tentatively, D is TRBD2 (6 bases). V was cut by 0 bases and J by 3 bases, with 15 bases left in between. CDR1 is PRHDT, CDR2 FYEKMQ, per germline (reference sequence). The CDR3 sequence is 17 residues long.

The J gene is TRBJ2-5, the V gene TRBV5-1, with 9 bases fitting TRBD2. With 3 bases clipped from V and 3 bases from J, the junction kept 12 bases outside the gene matches. The length of the CDR3 is 17 residues. Germline V lookup: CDR1 SGHRS, CDR2 YFSETQ. As DNA, the CDR3 is TGCGCCAGCAGCTCCAGCGAGGTAGCGGGAGTAGAAGAGACCCAGTACTTC. This translates into CASSSSEVAGVEETQYF.

This rearrangement joins TRBV20-1 to TRBJ2-2; 8 bases are shared with TRBD2. V lost 0 bases and J lost 1; bases outside the gene matches: 10. Germline values: CDR1 DFQATT, CDR2 SNEGSKA (reference sequence). CDR3 length equals 18 residues. The CDR3 coding sequence is TGCAGTGCTAGAGATGCGCGGGGGGCGACGCTGAACACCGGGGAGCTGTTTTTT. Its translation is CSARDARGATLNTGELFF.

For the CDR3, the DNA is TGCAGCGGTGGGGACAATGAGCAGTTCTTC. Translated: CSGGDNEQFF. The chain uses TRBV29-1 and TRBJ2-1; D remains unclear. CDR1 is SQVTM, CDR2 ANQGSEA, per germline. This CDR3 spans 10 amino acids. Between the trimmed V and J ends, which lost 7 bases and 5 bases, there was a span of 6 bases.

The rearrangement joins TRBV12-3 or TRBV12-4 to TRBJ2-6; D remains ambiguous. The V end was cut by 6 bases, the J end by 0 bases, with 9 bases between. This CDR3 comprises 15 residues. The CDR3 protein is CASRLGFSGANVLTF. In nucleotides, the CDR3 is TGTGCCAGCAGATTGGGGTTCTCTGGGGCCAACGTCCTGACTTTC.

The chain combines TRBV20-1 with TRBJ1-3; D is unclear. Germline V gives CDR1 DFQATT, CDR2 SNEGSKA (reference sequence). The CDR3 runs 13 residues. With 6 bases removed from V and 0 bases from J, the gap between germline ends came to 9 bases. This CDR3 is CSARTGSGNTIYF. The CDR3 coding sequence is TGCAGTGCCAGGACGGGCTCTGGAAACACCATATATTTT.

This clonotype occurred many times. This rearrangement joins TRBV7-2 to TRBJ1-5; D perhaps matches TRBD1 (5 bases). Germline-derived CDR1 and CDR2 are SGHTA and FQGNSA. Between the trimmed V and J ends, which lost 2 bases and 0 bases, there was a span of 8 bases. There are 15 residues in the CDR3. In nucleotides, the CDR3 is TGTGCCAGCAGCTTATGGGGGAATAGCAATCAGCCCCAGCATTTT. Protein product: CASSLWGNSNQPQHF.

In this sample, this clonotype turned up once. V gene TRBV7-2 combines with J gene TRBJ2-7, with a weak D call TRBD1 (5 bases). This CDR3 is built from 15 residues. Germline CDR1 SGHTA, CDR2 FQGNSA. With 1 base removed from V and 3 bases from J, the gap between germline ends came to 13 bases. The CDR3 DNA reads as TGTGCCAGCAGCTTAGAGGGGATGGGGTTCTACGAGCAGTACTTC. This encodes CASSLEGMGFYEQYF.

This clonotype has just a few counts. V gene TRBV12-3 or TRBV12-4 combines with J gene TRBJ2-1, with TRBD2 matching 14 bases. The CDR3 is 16 residues long. J gave up 6 bases and V 6 bases, and 7 bases lay outside the gene matches. The DNA of the CDR3 is TGTGCCAGCAGCCGCATCGGGACTAGCGGGAGCAATGAGCAGTTCTTC. Its translation: CASSRIGTSGSNEQFF.

The chain has TRBV5-5 and TRBJ2-1, with D perhaps matching TRBD2 (7 bases). CDR1 and CDR2 (germline): SGHKS, YYEKEE (reference sequence). V lost 2 bases and J 4 bases, leaving 13 bases between the germline ends. The CDR3 covers 15 residues. The CDR3 bases are TGTGCCAGCAGCTTTGCGGGGGCCGGGTACAATGAGCAGTTCTTC. Amino acid sequence: CASSFAGAGYNEQFF.

V gene TRBV20-1 combines with J gene TRBJ2-3, with TRBD2 matching 12 bases. V lost 6 bases and J lost 0; bases outside the gene matches: 10. The germline V gene has CDR1 DFQATT and CDR2 SNEGSKA (reference sequence). This CDR3 region has 17 residues. In DNA, the CDR3 is TGCAGTGCCCGCCACTTTACTAGCGGGGGGAGCACAGATACGCAGTATTTT. As protein: CSARHFTSGGSTDTQYF.

This sequence joins TRBV20-1 and TRBJ2-5, with TRBD2 matching over 10 bases. J lost 5 bases, V lost 2 bases, and 5 bases had no gene match. Germline-derived CDR1 and CDR2 are DFQATT and SNEGSKA (reference sequence). The CDR3 extends over 14 amino acids. DNA of the CDR3: TGCAGTGCTAGAAAGGGACTAGCGCTTGAGACCCAGTACTTC. It yields the protein CSARKGLALETQYF.

The rearrangement joins TRBV7-2 to TRBJ2-1; possible D gene TRBD2, 5 bases. V was pared by 4 bases and J by 10 bases, with 20 bases between. CDR1 is SGHTA and CDR2 is FQGNSA in the germline V gene. The CDR3 extends over 15 amino acids. As DNA, the CDR3 is TGTGCCAGCAGCTCCCCCCGACCACGATCGGGGGAGCAGTTCTTC. Amino acids: CASSSPRPRSGEQFF.

This chain connects TRBV30 to TRBJ2-7; 7 bases agree with TRBD2. The junction had 0 bases not matched to a gene; V was cut back by 1 base and J by 3 bases. CDR1 GTSNPN and CDR2 SVGIG come from the germline V gene (reference sequence). There are 12 residues in the CDR3. The CDR3 region has the DNA TGTGCCTGGAGTGGCGGGAGCTACGAGCAGTACTTC. Amino acid sequence: CAWSGGSYEQYF. The variable domain in full, completed from reference TRBV30 and TRBJ2-7, reads SQTIHQWPATLVQPVGSPLSLECTVEGTSNPNLYWYRQAAGRGLQLLFYSVGIGQISSEVPQNLSASRPQDRQFILSSKKLLLSDSGFYLCAWSGGSYEQYFGPGTRLTVT.

This clonotype turned up a few times. V gene TRBV20-1 combines with J gene TRBJ1-1; 7 nucleotides line up with TRBD1. The germline CDR1 and CDR2 sequences are DFQATT and SNEGSKA (reference sequence). The CDR3 runs 12 residues. CDR3 sequence: CRSTGIDTEAFF. In DNA form, the CDR3 reads TGCCGATCGACAGGGATCGACACTGAAGCTTTCTTT.